These 4 T cell receptor beta chains were sequenced from one sample in a study of cytomegalovirus exposure and HLA in healthy donors. Some clones are missing from TCRdb's copy, which holds only in-frame ones; the method was immunoSEQ multiplex PCR. The table has 220,000 or so clones, more than 75% seen once. The source material was PBMCs. The receptors stem from a woman younger than 35 in good health and CMV-seropositive.

The genes are TRBV25-1 and TRBJ1-3; 7 nucleotides align to TRBD1. The CDR3 sequence is 15 residues long. Unmatched junction bases numbered 3, after V lost 2 bases and J lost 2 bases. Germline CDR1 MGHDK, CDR2 SYGVNS. Written as DNA, the CDR3 is TGTGCCAGCAGTGAACAACAGGGGACTGGAAACACCATATATTTT. It specifies CASSEQQGTGNTIYF.

Comments on this clone: Different DNA sequences within this sample yield the same CDR3. The chain joins TRBV9 to TRBJ1-5, with a weak D call TRBD1 (5 bases). Germline assignment: CDR1 SGDLS and CDR2 YYNGEE. CDR3 length equals 14 residues. V shed 0 bases and J shed 4 bases, with 8 bases lying between them. The CDR3 nucleotides are TGTGCCAGCAGCGTAGATGGGGGGAATCAGCCCCAGCATTTT. This codes for CASSVDGGNQPQHF.

This clone was counted once. V and J are TRBV15 and TRBJ1-1, with D unclear. Looked up from germline, CDR1 is LNHNV and CDR2 is YYDKDF (reference sequence). Trimming took off 1 base at V and 1 base at J, with 7 bases between the two ends. The CDR3 covers 14 residues. The CDR3 sequence is CATSRGDWNTEAFF. The CDR3 region has the DNA TGTGCCACCAGCAGAGGAGATTGGAACACTGAAGCTTTCTTT.

This chain connects TRBV6-5 to TRBJ1-1; 10 bases map to TRBD1. The trim removed 8 bases at V and 2 bases at J, leaving 5 bases unmatched. Germline V gives CDR1 MNHEY, CDR2 SVGAGI. This CDR3 region has 14 residues. CDR3 residues: CASGRDRGNTEAFF. The CDR3 DNA follows: TGTGCCAGCGGACGGGACAGGGGTAACACTGAAGCTTTCTTT.